These 7 T cell receptor beta chains were all obtained from the same sample, sequenced in a study of T cell changes during pregnancy in multiple sclerosis. Repertoires were generated with immunoSEQ multiplex PCR, while TCRdb's copy carries only in-frame clones and drops some. Counted here are over 50,000 clones, approximately 90% occurring once; the ten biggest clones make up 1.1% to 1.5%. The sequenced sample was peripheral blood, obtained in the third trimester of pregnancy. Receptors originate from a female donor in good health, enrolled as a control in a pregnancy study.

This clone was detected only once. The genes are TRBV7-8 and TRBJ1-2, with D perhaps TRBD1 (5 bases). Per the germline V gene, CDR1 is SGHVS and CDR2 is FQNEAQ. Trimming stripped 2 bases from V and 5 bases from J, with 18 bases between. There are 16 residues in the CDR3. CDR3 protein: CASSLTSGGALYGYTF. The DNA for the CDR3 is TGTGCCAGCAGCTTAACCTCCGGGGGTGCACTTTATGGCTACACCTTC.

The rearrangement links TRBV7-3 to TRBJ2-7, with a possible D match to TRBD2 (5 bases). Trimming took 4 bases from V and 4 from J, leaving 11 bases between them. Germline values: CDR1 SGHTA, CDR2 FQGTGA. This CDR3 has 13 amino acids. The CDR3 reads CASSSRPGYEQYF. CDR3 sequence (DNA): TGTGCCAGCAGCTCCCGGCCGGGGTACGAGCAGTACTTC.

The V gene is TRBV27, the J gene TRBJ1-2, with 11 nucleotides matching TRBD1. Trimming at V came to 6 bases and at J to 6 bases, leaving 15 bases not matched to a gene. Germline loops: CDR1 MNHEY, CDR2 SMNVEV (reference sequence). The CDR3 spans 17 residues. CDR3 region: CASRPLRTGGVSNGYTF. Written as DNA, the CDR3 is TGTGCCAGCAGGCCATTAAGGACAGGGGGCGTTTCTAATGGCTACACCTTC.

Written as DNA, the CDR3 is TGTGCCAGCAGCGTCTACAAGGCGGGGGCTGAAAAACTGTTTTTT. Translated, it gives CASSVYKAGAEKLFF. This chain connects TRBV7-2 to TRBJ1-4; D is perhaps TRBD1 (6 bases). V was trimmed by 5 bases and J by 7 bases, leaving 17 bases between them. This CDR3 comprises 15 residues. Germline CDR1 and CDR2: SGHTA and FQGNSA.

The CDR3 nucleotides read TGTGCCAGCAGCTTAGGCGGAATAAACTATGGCTACACCTTC. Residues: CASSLGGINYGYTF. The chain employs TRBV11-2 and TRBJ1-2; D unresolved. CDR3 size: 14 residues. Germline V lookup: CDR1 SGHAT, CDR2 FQNNGV. With 1 base removed from V and 2 bases from J, the gap between germline ends came to 8 bases.

This chain links TRBV5-1 with TRBJ1-1; the match to TRBD1 covers 8 bases. Germline CDR1 SGHRS, CDR2 YFSETQ. Losses at the gene ends were 1 base for V and 1 base for J; bases not matched to a gene: 9. The CDR3 is 17 amino acids. CDR3 nucleotide sequence: TGCGCCAGCAGCTTGTTCCCCACAGGGGGAGGGAACACTGAAGCTTTCTTT. Translated: CASSLFPTGGGNTEAFF.

The chain joins TRBV27 to TRBJ2-2, with D hard to call. Deletions cut 3 bases from V and 6 bases from J, with 8 bases between. This CDR3 has 13 residues. Germline loops: CDR1 MNHEY, CDR2 SMNVEV (reference sequence). CDR3 nucleotide sequence: TGTGCCAGCAGTTTGGGCAACGCCGGGGAGCTGTTTTTT. Encoded protein: CASSLGNAGELFF.